This record concerns one TCR beta chain sequence. Its antigen is undetermined. The PCR had 60 Vbeta and 13 Jbeta primers. Produced via immunoSEQ multiplex PCR; TCRdb's table is partial and in-frame only. Here the sample table reports about 160,000 clones. The sample is drawn from a study of cytomegalovirus exposure and HLA in healthy donors. Study results and caveats: An apparent linkage of common viral pathogens to several of the most significant clusters emerged in a later analysis.

This CDR3 has 12 residues. Per the germline V gene, CDR1 is MDHEN and CDR2 is SYDVKM. The material sequenced was PBMCs. The sequence was obtained from a man under 40 in good health and CMV-seronegative. The J gene is TRBJ1-5, the V gene TRBV28; D unresolved. For the CDR3, the DNA is TGTGTCACGCGCCTCGGCAATCAGCCCCAGCATTTT. Translating gives CVTRLGNQPQHF.